The 27 T cell receptor beta chains presented below share a single source sample, sequenced in a study of cytomegalovirus exposure and HLA in healthy donors. The primer mix had 60 Vbeta and 13 Jbeta primers. Produced via immunoSEQ multiplex PCR; TCRdb's table is partial and in-frame only. The sample has about 140,000 clones; roughly 76% are singletons. Sequencing was carried out using PBMCs. Source of these receptors: a human donor in good health.

In nucleotides, the CDR3 is TGCAGCGTTGAAAGAGAATACAATGAGCAGTTCTTC. Its translation is CSVEREYNEQFF. V gene TRBV29-1 combines with J gene TRBJ2-1; no clear D gene. In germline, CDR1 is SQVTM, CDR2 ANQGSEA. The CDR3 spans 12 residues. V was cut by 2 bases and J by 4 bases, with 6 bases left in between.

This rearrangement joins TRBV5-1 to TRBJ2-7, with 7 bases identical to TRBD1. Looked up from germline, CDR1 is SGHRS and CDR2 is YFSETQ. The CDR3 has 14 residues. V shed 4 bases and J 1 base; nucleotides not matched to a gene: 5. The CDR3 reads CASSHGQESYEQYF. The CDR3 bases are TGCGCCAGCAGCCACGGACAGGAATCCTACGAGCAGTACTTC.

The rearrangement uses TRBV5-1 and TRBJ2-1; 11 nucleotides agree with TRBD1. Looked up from germline, CDR1 is SGHRS and CDR2 is YFSETQ. The CDR3 has 13 residues. CDR3 sequence reads: CASRDRGFHEQFF. In nucleotides, the CDR3 is TGCGCTAGCCGGGACAGGGGGTTTCATGAGCAGTTCTTC.

The chain links TRBV28 to TRBJ1-2, with 9 bases that match TRBD1. The CDR3 is 15 residues long. Germline V gene data show CDR1 as MDHEN and CDR2 as SYDVKM. Trimming cost V 2 bases and J 4 bases; bases outside gene matches: 5. CDR3: CASSLPPGQGYGYTF. As DNA, the CDR3 is TGTGCCAGCAGTTTACCACCGGGACAGGGCTATGGCTACACCTTC.

Here the CDR3 reads CASSPAQATDTQYF. CDR3 nucleotides: TGTGCCAGCAGCCCAGCTCAGGCCACAGATACGCAGTATTTT. This rearrangement joins TRBV5-4 to TRBJ2-3, with unresolved D. Trimming removed 4 bases from V and 2 bases from J, with 11 bases in between. The CDR3 loop spans 14 amino acids. Per the germline V gene, CDR1 is SGHNT and CDR2 is YYREEE (reference sequence). The full variable domain, with the rest looked up from reference TRBV5-4 and TRBJ2-3, is ETGVTQSPTHLIKTRGQQVTLRCSSQSGHNTVSWYQQALGQGPQFIFQYYREEENGRGNFPPRFSGLQFPNYSSELNVNALELDDSALYLCASSPAQATDTQYFGPGTRLTVL.

There are a few counts of this clone. This chain uses TRBV5-1 with TRBJ2-1, with D possibly matching TRBD2 (6 bases). Germline V CDR1 and CDR2: SGHRS, YFSETQ. Trimming cost V 0 bases and J 8 bases, with 12 bases left between them. This CDR3 region has 14 residues. DNA of the CDR3: TGCGCCAGCAGCTTGGGTATTTCGGGAGATGAGCAGTTCTTC. The encoded protein is CASSLGISGDEQFF.

This rearrangement joins TRBV30 to TRBJ2-1, with 10 bases identical to TRBD2. The germline CDR1 and CDR2 sequences are GTSNPN and SVGIG (reference sequence). The CDR3 is 15 amino acids. After removal of 2 bases from V and 8 bases from J, the junction contained 9 bases not matched to a gene. Here the CDR3 reads CAWSPPLAGVYEQFF. DNA for the CDR3: TGTGCCTGGAGTCCTCCGCTAGCGGGAGTATATGAGCAGTTCTTC.

The rearrangement uses TRBV2 and TRBJ2-2, with TRBD1 identical over 7 bases. CDR1 SNHLY and CDR2 FYNNEI come from the germline V gene. The CDR3 consists of 14 residues. J gave up 3 bases and V 6 bases, and 4 bases lay outside the gene matches. The CDR3 reads CASRRDSDTGELFF. The CDR3, as DNA: TGTGCCAGCAGGAGGGACAGTGACACCGGGGAGCTGTTTTTT. The complete variable domain, with remaining parts taken from reference TRBV2 and TRBJ2-2, reads EPEVTQTPSHQVTQMGQEVILRCVPISNHLYFYWYRQILGQKVEFLVSFYNNEISEKSEIFDDQFSVERPDGSNFTLKIRSTKLEDSAMYFCASRRDSDTGELFFGEGSRLTVL.

The chain combines TRBV14 with TRBJ2-7, with D unresolved. This CDR3 is built from 11 residues. Trimming took off 2 bases at V and 4 bases at J, with 3 bases between the two ends. In germline, CDR1 is SGHDN, CDR2 FVKESK. CDR3 DNA: TGTGCCAGCAGCCAACATTACGAGCAGTACTTC. It yields the protein CASSQHYEQYF.

The V gene is TRBV6-4, the J gene TRBJ2-1, with D possibly matching TRBD1 (5 bases). The CDR3 runs to 13 residues. Germline CDR1 reads MRHNA; CDR2 reads SNTAGT. The V end was cut by 6 bases, the J end by 3 bases, with 9 bases between. This chain's CDR3 is CASSEDNYNEQFF. DNA for the CDR3: TGTGCCAGCAGCGAGGACAACTACAATGAGCAGTTCTTC.

This clone has a single count. The V call is TRBV9, the J call TRBJ2-3; TRBD1 is a possible D gene (5 bases). The germline gives CDR1 SGDLS, CDR2 YYNGEE. V lost 3 bases and J lost 4, with 9 bases in between. This CDR3 is 13 amino acids long. The CDR3 spells CASSAWGPDTQYF. In DNA form, the CDR3 reads TGTGCCAGCAGCGCGTGGGGCCCAGATACGCAGTATTTT.

The CDR3 DNA sequence: TGCGCCAGCAGCTCCGGAGCGGGAGTGGGTGAGACCCAGTACTTC. It specifies CASSSGAGVGETQYF. V is TRBV10-2 and J is TRBJ2-5, with TRBD2 identical over 8 bases. Trimming cost V 6 bases and J 5 bases; bases outside gene matches: 11. The germline CDR1 and CDR2 sequences are WSHSY and SAAADI. The CDR3 contains 15 residues.

A single count supports this clone. The rearrangement links TRBV5-6 to TRBJ2-7; 7 bases are shared with TRBD2. The germline gives CDR1 SGHDT, CDR2 YYEEEE. V gave up 4 bases and J gave up 6 bases; unmatched junction bases: 4. The CDR3 loop spans 12 amino acids. The CDR3 sequence is CASSIWEGEQYF. The CDR3 coding sequence is TGTGCCAGCAGCATCTGGGAGGGCGAGCAGTACTTC. The variable domain in full, completed from reference TRBV5-6 and TRBJ2-7, reads DAGVTQSPTHLIKTRGQQVTLRCSPKSGHDTVSWYQQALGQGPQFIFQYYEEEERQRGNFPDRFSGHQFPNYSSELNVNALLLGDSALYLCASSIWEGEQYFGPGTRLTVT.

V is TRBV9 and J is TRBJ2-1; D is uncertain. This CDR3 has 11 amino acids. Trimming cost V 4 bases and J 7 bases, with 6 bases left between them. Germline lookup yields CDR1 SGDLS and CDR2 YYNGEE. Here the CDR3 DNA reads TGTGCCAGCAGCACCCAGAATGAGCAGTTCTTC. Its protein is CASSTQNEQFF.

The rearrangement uses TRBV2 and TRBJ2-7; 8 bases line up with TRBD1. The CDR3 contains 14 residues. The V segment lost 4 bases and the J segment 7 bases; nucleotides outside the gene matches: 9. CDR1 is SNHLY, CDR2 FYNNEI, per germline. The CDR3: CASSGCQGACEQYF. DNA of the CDR3: TGTGCCAGCAGTGGCTGTCAGGGGGCTTGTGAGCAGTACTTC.

In its sample, this clone was seen once. The gene calls are TRBV19 and TRBJ1-6, with 9 bases fitting TRBD1. This CDR3 has 14 residues. Germline CDR1 and CDR2: LNHDA and SQIVND (reference sequence). The junction had 6 bases not matched to a gene; V was cut back by 6 bases and J by 9 bases. CDR3 amino acids: CASSPRQGGSPLHF. CDR3 sequence (DNA): TGTGCCAGTAGCCCCCGACAGGGGGGTTCACCCCTCCACTTT.

This clone was seen repeatedly, ten times or more. This chain joins TRBV6-4 and TRBJ1-1, with TRBD1 identical over 12 bases. The V segment lost 8 bases and the J segment 8 bases; nucleotides outside the gene matches: 12. There are 15 residues in the CDR3. Germline CDR1 reads MRHNA; CDR2 reads SNTAGT. Here the CDR3 reads CASSREPGQGAEAFF. The CDR3 DNA sequence: TGTGCCAGCTCCAGGGAACCGGGACAGGGGGCCGAAGCTTTCTTT.

This clone was recorded a few times. This chain links TRBV29-1 with TRBJ2-1, with 9 nucleotides matching TRBD2. From germline, CDR1 is SQVTM and CDR2 ANQGSEA. The CDR3 runs to 13 residues. J was trimmed by 3 bases and V by 6 bases; bases with no gene match: 3. The CDR3 bases are TGCAGCGTCCAACTAGCGGGCTACAATGAGCAGTTCTTC. It translates to CSVQLAGYNEQFF.

V and J are TRBV6-5 and TRBJ1-4, with D possibly being TRBD1 (5 bases). The CDR3 is made up of 13 amino acids. Trimming shortened V by 0 bases and J by 7 bases, and 6 bases separated the two germline ends. CDR1 and CDR2 from the germline V gene are MNHEY and SVGAGI. CDR3 DNA sequence: TGTGCCAGCAGTTACTCCAGGGTTGAAAAACTGTTTTTT. This gives the protein CASSYSRVEKLFF.

This clone appeared once. This chain connects TRBV5-1 to TRBJ2-5, with D perhaps TRBD1 (5 bases). Judging by the DNA end, TRBJ2-7 fits better; the J call may be wrong. The CDR3 has 12 amino acids. CDR1 is SGHRS and CDR2 is YFSETQ in the germline V gene. The CDR3 protein is CASSLGGPEQYF. DNA of the CDR3: TGCGCCAGCAGCTTGGGGGGCCCCGAGCAGTACTTC.

The chain links TRBV27 to TRBJ2-5; D remains ambiguous. The end of the DNA aligns better with TRBJ2-7, so the J call may be wrong. Germline CDR1 MNHEY, CDR2 SMNVEV (reference sequence). The CDR3 totals 14 residues. The chain's CDR3 is CASSLGFSSYEQYF. The CDR3 DNA reads TGTGCCAGCAGTTTAGGGTTTAGCTCCTACGAGCAGTACTTC.

The rearrangement links TRBV30 to TRBJ2-1; the D gene is possibly TRBD2 (5 bases). The CDR3 has 14 residues. Germline V gene sequence: CDR1 GTSNPN, CDR2 SVGIG (reference sequence). The V gene lost 2 bases and the J gene lost 6 bases, with 14 bases spanning the gap. CDR3 in DNA: TGTGCCTGGAGTTCTGGACTTCAGACCAATGAGCAGTTCTTC. The encoded protein is CAWSSGLQTNEQFF.

The DNA for the CDR3 is TGTGCCAGCAGCGCGGACATCACCTTTTCACCCCTCCACTTT. Protein sequence: CASSADITFSPLHF. The V call is TRBV5-4, the J call TRBJ1-6, with D perhaps TRBD1 (5 bases). V was clipped by 4 bases and J by 9 bases, with 14 bases between them. The germline V gene encodes CDR1 SGHNT and CDR2 YYREEE (reference sequence). The CDR3 has 14 residues. Variable domain in full (rest from reference TRBV5-4 and TRBJ1-6): ETGVTQSPTHLIKTRGQQVTLRCSSQSGHNTVSWYQQALGQGPQFIFQYYREEENGRGNFPPRFSGLQFPNYSSELNVNALELDDSALYLCASSADITFSPLHFGNGTRLTVT.

J is TRBJ1-1 and V is TRBV19; 9 nucleotides agree with TRBD1. Per germline, CDR1 LNHDA and CDR2 SQIVND (reference sequence). V lost 6 bases and J lost 6; bases outside the gene matches: 5. CDR3 length: 13 residues. The DNA of the CDR3 is TGTGCCAGTAGAAATACAGGGGGCTCTGAAGCTTTCTTT. Protein product: CASRNTGGSEAFF.

The chain links TRBV9 to TRBJ2-1, with 13 bases lining up with TRBD2. The CDR3 runs to 16 residues. Per the germline V gene, CDR1 is SGDLS and CDR2 is YYNGEE. The V gene end was trimmed by 4 bases and the J gene end by 2 bases; junction bases not matched to a gene: 3. CDR3 coding DNA: TGTGCCAGCAGCACAGGACTAGCGGGAGCCTACAATGAGCAGTTCTTC. It specifies CASSTGLAGAYNEQFF.

This chain links TRBV11-1 with TRBJ2-1; 10 nucleotides agree with TRBD2. CDR1 and CDR2 (germline): SGHAT, FQDESV (reference sequence). J was trimmed by 8 bases and V by 1 base; bases with no gene match: 11. The CDR3 has 17 amino acids. CDR3: CASSLESASGRVYEQFF. As DNA, the CDR3 is TGTGCCAGCAGCTTAGAATCAGCTAGCGGGAGAGTGTATGAGCAGTTCTTC. Full variable domain (remainder filled in from reference TRBV11-1 and TRBJ2-1): EAEVAQSPRYKITEKSQAVAFWCDPISGHATLYWYRQILGQGPELLVQFQDESVVDDSQLPKDRFSAERLKGVDSTLKIQPAELGDSAMYLCASSLESASGRVYEQFFGPGTRLTVL.

This clone showed up just a few times. The chain couples TRBV29-1 to TRBJ2-7, with 12 bases matching TRBD2. Germline V gene sequence: CDR1 SQVTM, CDR2 ANQGSEA. With V trimmed by 2 bases and J by 0 bases, 2 bases remained unmatched. The length of the CDR3 is 15 residues. The CDR3 is CSVEKLAGGSYEQYF. Here the CDR3 DNA reads TGCAGCGTTGAAAAACTAGCGGGGGGCTCCTACGAGCAGTACTTC.